The sequence of this T cell receptor (beta chain) was determined in a study of blood T cells in healthy people across ages. On this clonotype: Its antigen is unknown.

Germline values: CDR1 MDHEN, CDR2 SYDVKM. The ends lost 9 bases at V and 11 bases at J; junction bases unmatched: 22. The CDR3 consists of 17 residues. Primers used in a second PCR of about 7 to 12 cycles were a sample-barcoded 5' primer and a J-beta primer mix. TCRdb re-derived calls from the 5' RACE reads in MiXCR, one entry per CDR3 protein. The table lists about 800,000 distinct CDR3 sequences, over 45% of them singletons. Study results and limitations: The percentage of naive T cells correlated strongly with TCR beta diversity. A roughly linear age-dependent decrease characterized TCR beta diversity per million T cells. Long-lived donors exceeded aged donors in naive CD4+ cells and diversity.

Extraction yielded at least 6 micrograms of total RNA per sample. This chain uses TRBV28 with TRBJ2-5; TRBD1 aligns across 12 bases. The receptor was isolated from a young man in good health. The specimen sequenced was blood. CDR3 loop: CASWGHRTGTGGYEQYF. The CDR3 DNA reads TGTGCCAGTTGGGGGCACCGAACCGGGACAGGGGGCTACGAACAGTACTTC.